This T cell receptor beta chain was recovered during a study of CD8 T cells in ankylosing spondylitis. Findings and limits, study-wide: A TCR beta motif made of about eight highly homologous variants seemed typical of ankylosing spondylitis blood.

This clonotype was picked up many times. Its matching antigen is unknown. TCRdb used MiXCR to reprocess the 5' RACE reads, holding one entry per CDR3 protein. Of around 320,000 distinct CDR3 sequences listed, around 21% are singletons. Trimming left V 2 bases short and J 5 bases short, with 2 bases between. Per the germline V gene, CDR1 is SGHRS and CDR2 is YFSETQ. The CDR3 has 11 residues. Specimen: blood, either unsorted or a sorted T cell fraction (not recorded which). The clonotype originates from a female donor with ankylosing spondylitis or in good health (not recorded which). J is TRBJ2-1 and V is TRBV5-1, with D uncertain. The CDR3 DNA reads TGCGCCAGCAGCTTAAACAATGAGCAGTTCTTC. It yields the protein CASSLNNEQFF.